Shown below are 4 T cell receptor beta chains from a single sample sequenced in a study of monozygotic twins with inflammatory bowel disease. From the 5' RACE reads, TCRdb lists one entry per CDR3 protein and no DNA. The sample includes a few hundred thousand distinct CDR3 sequences. Material for sequencing was blood. Source of these receptors: a human donor with ulcerative colitis or Crohn's disease, or a healthy co-twin of an affected twin (not recorded which).

This CDR3 is CSARITSGYEQYF. The V gene is TRBV20-1, the J gene TRBJ2-7. The CDR3 covers 13 residues. Germline V gives CDR1 DFQATT, CDR2 SNEGSKA (reference sequence).

This chain connects TRBV6-4 to TRBJ1-5. Germline assignment: CDR1 MRHNA and CDR2 SNTAGT. The CDR3 length is 14 residues. The CDR3 protein is CASSESGSNQPQHF.

The chain combines TRBV12-3 or TRBV12-4 with TRBJ1-1; TCRdb designates TRBD1, a call that cannot be tested without DNA. The CDR3 sequence is 16 residues long. CDR3 sequence reads: CASMIYRTGRGTEAFF.

This chain connects TRBV15 to TRBJ1-5; no DNA is available, so the TRBD1 call from TCRdb remains unchecked. Germline CDR1 reads LNHNV; CDR2 reads YYDKDF (reference sequence). CDR3 length: 14 amino acids. Here the CDR3 reads CATSRTGGIQPQHF.